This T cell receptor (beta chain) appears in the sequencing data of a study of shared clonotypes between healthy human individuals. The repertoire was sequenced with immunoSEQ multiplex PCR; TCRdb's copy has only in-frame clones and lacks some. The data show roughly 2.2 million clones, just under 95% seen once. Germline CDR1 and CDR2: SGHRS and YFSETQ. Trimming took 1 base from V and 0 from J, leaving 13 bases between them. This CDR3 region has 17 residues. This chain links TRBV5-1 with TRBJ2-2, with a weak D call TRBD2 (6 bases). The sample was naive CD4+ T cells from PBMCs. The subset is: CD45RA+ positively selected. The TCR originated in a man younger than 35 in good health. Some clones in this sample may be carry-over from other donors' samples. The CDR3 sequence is CASSLPSESTNTGELFF. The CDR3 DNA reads TGCGCCAGCAGCTTGCCTAGCGAGTCAACGAACACCGGGGAGCTGTTTTTT.